The sequence of this T cell receptor (beta chain) was determined in a study of T cells expressing NK-cell markers. TCRdb re-called the 5' RACE reads and catalogs CDR3 proteins one per entry, DNA excluded. In total, the table holds around 380,000 distinct CDR3 sequences. Germline CDR1 and CDR2: DFQATT and SNEGSKA (reference sequence). CDR3 length: 14 amino acids. Study conclusions and caveats: The dominant NKG2C+ clonotypes represented 1.0-7.0% of CD8+ T cells in over 5 donors.

As regards this clonotype: Its matching antigen is unknown.

The sample taken for sequencing was blood T cells: a sorted CD56 or NKG2C T cell subset, CD4+ or CD8+ T cells, or bulk PBMC T cells (not recorded which). The rearrangement uses TRBV20-1 and TRBJ1-5; the TRBD1 assignment by TCRdb is unverifiable without DNA. This receptor was taken from a woman between 50 and 59 years old in good health. The CDR3: CSAESSGGNQPQHF.